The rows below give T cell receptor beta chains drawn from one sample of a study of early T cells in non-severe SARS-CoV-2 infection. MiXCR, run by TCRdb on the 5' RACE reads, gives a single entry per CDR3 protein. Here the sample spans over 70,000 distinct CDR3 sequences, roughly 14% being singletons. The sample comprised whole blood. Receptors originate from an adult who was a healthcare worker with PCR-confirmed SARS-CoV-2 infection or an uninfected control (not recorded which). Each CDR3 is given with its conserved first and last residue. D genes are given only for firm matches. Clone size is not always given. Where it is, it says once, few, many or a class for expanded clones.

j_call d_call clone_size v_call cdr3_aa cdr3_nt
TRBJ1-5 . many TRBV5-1 CASSLRNQPQHF TGCGCCAGCAGCTTGAGGAATCAGCCCCAGCATTTT
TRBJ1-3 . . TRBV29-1 CSVIWATGNTIYF TGCAGCGTTATTTGGGCGACGGGAAACACCATATATTTT
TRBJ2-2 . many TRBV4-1 CASYGTGELFF TGCGCCAGCTACGGGACCGGGGAGCTGTTTTTT
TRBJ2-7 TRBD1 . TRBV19 CASSMGQGVAYEQYF TGTGCCAGTAGTATGGGACAGGGAGTTGCCTACGAGCAGTACTTC
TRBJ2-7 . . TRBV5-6 CASSLWVASSSYEQYF TGTGCCAGCAGCCTCTGGGTGGCTTCCAGCAGCTACGAGCAGTACTTC
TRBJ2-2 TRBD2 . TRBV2 CASISGGLGHTGELFF TGTGCCAGCATTTCTGGGGGACTAGGCCACACCGGGGAGCTGTTTTTT
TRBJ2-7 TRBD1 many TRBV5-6 CASSLAGTGGEYEQYF TGTGCCAGCAGCTTGGCCGGGACAGGGGGCGAATACGAGCAGTACTTC
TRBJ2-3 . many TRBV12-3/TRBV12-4 CASTLLTGGDTQYF TGTGCCAGCACCTTGCTAACAGGCGGAGATACGCAGTATTTT
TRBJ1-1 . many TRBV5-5 CASSLIVVNTEAFF TGTGCCAGCAGCTTGATCGTGGTGAACACTGAAGCTTTCTTT
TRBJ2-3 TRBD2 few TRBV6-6 CATRGLAGYARDTQYF TGTGCCACCCGGGGACTAGCGGGTTACGCTCGGGATACGCAGTATTTT
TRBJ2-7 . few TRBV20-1 CSASTGTAFAEQYF TGCAGTGCAAGCACAGGGACCGCCTTTGCCGAGCAGTACTTC
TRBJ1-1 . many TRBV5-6 CASSLAANTEAFF TGTGCCAGCAGCTTGGCAGCGAACACTGAAGCTTTCTTT
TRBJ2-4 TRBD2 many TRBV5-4 CASSLASGQKNIQYF TGTGCCAGCAGCTTGGCTAGCGGCCAGAAAAACATTCAGTACTTC
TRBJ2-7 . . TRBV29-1 CSVSHTLYEQYF TGCAGCGTTTCTCACACTCTTTACGAGCAGTACTTC
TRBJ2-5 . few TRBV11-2 CASSLVTDVQETQYF TGTGCCAGCAGCTTAGTGACAGACGTCCAAGAGACCCAGTACTTC
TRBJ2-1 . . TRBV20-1 CSASGTYNEQFF TGCAGTGCTAGCGGGACCTACAATGAGCAGTTCTTC
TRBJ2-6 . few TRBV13 CASSLAFRQASGANVLTF TGTGCCAGCAGCTTAGCCTTCCGACAGGCCTCTGGGGCCAACGTCCTGACTTTC
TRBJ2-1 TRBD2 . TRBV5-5 CASSFSLAGGRGEQFF TGTGCCAGCAGCTTCTCCCTAGCGGGAGGGCGAGGGGAGCAGTTCTTC
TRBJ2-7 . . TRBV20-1 CSAPGLPSYEQYF TGCAGTGCCCCCGGGCTTCCCTCCTACGAGCAGTACTTC
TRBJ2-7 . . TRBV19 CASSARSGGYEQYF TGTGCCAGTAGTGCACGTTCAGGTGGATACGAGCAGTACTTC
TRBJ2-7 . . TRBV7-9 CASSFTRGEQYF TGTGCCAGCAGCTTCACTCGAGGAGAGCAGTACTTC
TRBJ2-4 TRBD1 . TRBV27 CASSSYRGDIQYF TGTGCCAGCAGTTCGTACAGGGGAGACATTCAGTACTTC
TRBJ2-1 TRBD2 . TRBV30 CAWGGLADYNEQFF TGTGCCTGGGGCGGACTAGCGGACTACAATGAGCAGTTCTTC
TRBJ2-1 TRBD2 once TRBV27 CASSLYPWTLAGGNEQFF TGTGCCAGCAGTTTATACCCATGGACCCTAGCGGGAGGTAATGAGCAGTTCTTC
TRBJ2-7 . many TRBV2 CASSERRGRNEQYF TGTGCCAGCAGTGAGAGACGGGGACGGAACGAGCAGTACTTC
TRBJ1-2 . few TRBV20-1 CSARPSGNYGYTF TGCAGTGCTAGGCCCAGTGGCAACTATGGCTACACCTTC
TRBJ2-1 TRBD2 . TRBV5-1 CASSLVLAGAYDEQFF TGCGCCAGCAGCTTGGTCCTAGCGGGAGCCTACGATGAGCAGTTCTTC
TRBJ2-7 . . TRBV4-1 CASSGQTYEQYF TGCGCCAGCAGCGGACAGACCTACGAGCAGTACTTC
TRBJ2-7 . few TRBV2 CASTRGGGRYEQYF TGTGCCAGCACCAGGGGCGGCGGGAGATACGAGCAGTACTTC
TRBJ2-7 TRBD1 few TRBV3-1 CASSRLGQSSYEQYF TGTGCCAGCAGCCGACTGGGACAGAGCTCCTACGAGCAGTACTTC
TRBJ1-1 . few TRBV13 CASSLSAANTEAFF TGTGCCAGCAGCTTATCGGCAGCCAACACTGAAGCTTTCTTT
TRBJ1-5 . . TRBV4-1 CASSRELGRDNQPQHF TGCGCCAGCAGCCGCGAATTGGGACGGGACAATCAGCCCCAGCATTTT
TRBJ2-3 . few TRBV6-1 CASPPAGTDTQYF TGTGCCAGCCCCCCAGCGGGCACAGATACGCAGTATTTT
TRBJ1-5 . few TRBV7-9 CASSLRGDSNQPQHF TGTGCCAGCAGCTTACGCGGGGATAGCAATCAGCCCCAGCATTTT
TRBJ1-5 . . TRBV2 CASSEGSGLGRNQPQHF TGTGCCAGCAGTGAAGGGTCGGGATTGGGGCGCAATCAGCCCCAGCATTTT
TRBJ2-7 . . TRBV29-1 CSVSQSSYEQYF TGCAGCGTCTCCCAGAGCTCCTACGAGCAGTACTTC
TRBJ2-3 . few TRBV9 CASSVGVSTDTQYF TGTGCCAGCAGCGTAGGAGTGAGCACAGATACGCAGTATTTT
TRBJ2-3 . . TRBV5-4 CASSLRGGEAQYF TGTGCCAGCAGCTTGAGGGGAGGCGAGGCGCAGTATTTT
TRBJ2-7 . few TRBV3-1 CASSQIPDSYEQYF TGTGCCAGCAGCCAAATTCCGGACTCCTACGAGCAGTACTTC
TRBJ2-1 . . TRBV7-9 CASSSDPNEQFF TGTGCCAGCAGCTCGGACCCGAATGAGCAGTTCTTC
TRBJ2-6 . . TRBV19 CASSLDSSGANVLTF TGTGCCAGTAGCCTGGACAGCTCTGGGGCCAACGTCCTGACTTTC
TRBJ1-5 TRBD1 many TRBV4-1 CASSHDRGGNQPQHF TGCGCCAGCAGCCATGACAGGGGTGGCAATCAGCCCCAGCATTTT
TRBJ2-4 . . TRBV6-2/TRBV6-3 CASSYKGQINIQYF TGTGCCAGCAGTTACAAAGGGCAGATAAACATTCAGTACTTC